The clone carrying this TCR beta chain has a count of ten or more. Its target is unknown. The record originates from a study of molecular identifiers for immune sequencing clone quantification. V shed 6 bases and J shed 6 bases, with 11 bases lying between them. This CDR3 is 12 amino acids long. Germline V CDR1 and CDR2: SNHLY, FYNNEI. Isolation of naive CD8 T cells was achieved by sorting on a CD8+CD4-CCR7+CD45RA+ phenotype. TCRdb redid the calling of the PCR reads with MiXCR, one entry per CDR3 protein. The repertoire holds over 600,000 distinct CDR3 sequences, with 20% as singletons. Study-wide results and caveats: Detectable among about a million naive cells, according to reports, was Jurkat TCR RNA spiked in from one cell. Whereas clones above 20 RNA copies held under 1% of naive-cell molecules, they held over 97% of effector molecules.

The rearrangement joins TRBV2 to TRBJ1-2, with D perhaps TRBD1 (5 bases). Input material: naive CD8+ T cells from blood, with Jurkat cell RNA spiked in. The subset here: FACS-sorted CD8+CD4-CCR7+CD45RA+ naive T cells. The TCR comes from a human donor in good health. Some libraries in this study had Jurkat cell RNA spiked in. The DNA of the CDR3 is TGTGCCAGCAGATTGACAGAGAATGGCTACACCTTC. Residues: CASRLTENGYTF.